This T cell receptor (beta chain) was documented in a study of T cell responses to AZD1222 COVID-19 vaccine. About the research overall: Second-dose intervals of approximately 4 or approximately 12 weeks were pooled. Study-wide results and caveats: Spike was spanned by vaccine-associated CD4 TCRs, with dominance at 160-218 and 743-854. Spike-specific TCRs gained breadth and depth after people received two AZD1222 doses. Targeting of unmutated variant regions was reportedly seen in nearly half of spike-specific TCRs.

As to this clone: Its specificity is unknown.

Only in-frame clones appear in the TCRdb table, and some are missing; sequencing was by immunoSEQ multiplex PCR. The table shows about 120,000 clones, with about 85% occurring only once. The germline V gene encodes CDR1 SEHNR and CDR2 FQNEAQ (reference sequence). The CDR3 has 15 residues. The V and J ends lost 6 bases and 3 bases respectively, with 17 bases between them. This sequence was found in an adult in good health. This chain joins TRBV7-9 and TRBJ1-1, with a tentative D call TRBD1 (6 bases). Sequencing used peripheral blood, obtained on day 0 of AZD1222 vaccination. CDR3 DNA: TGTGCCAGCAGATCTACAACAGGGAGGTACACTGAAGCTTTCTTT. Protein product: CASRSTTGRYTEAFF.